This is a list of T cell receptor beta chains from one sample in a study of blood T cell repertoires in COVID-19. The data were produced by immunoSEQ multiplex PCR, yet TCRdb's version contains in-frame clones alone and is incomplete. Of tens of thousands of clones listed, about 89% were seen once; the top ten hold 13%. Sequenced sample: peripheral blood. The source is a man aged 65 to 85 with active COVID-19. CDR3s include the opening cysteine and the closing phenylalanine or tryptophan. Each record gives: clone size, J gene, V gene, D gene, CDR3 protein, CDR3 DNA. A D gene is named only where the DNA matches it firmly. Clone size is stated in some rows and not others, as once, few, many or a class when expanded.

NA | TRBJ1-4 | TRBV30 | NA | CAWIVATNEKLFF | TGTGCCTGGATAGTTGCAACTAATGAAAAACTGTTTTTT
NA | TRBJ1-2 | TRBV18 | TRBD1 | CASSPGARGFYGYTF | TGTGCCAGCTCACCGGGGGCCAGGGGGTTCTATGGCTACACCTTC
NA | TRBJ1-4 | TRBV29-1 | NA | CSGGDSPNEKLFF | TGCAGCGGGGGTGACAGTCCTAATGAAAAACTGTTTTTT
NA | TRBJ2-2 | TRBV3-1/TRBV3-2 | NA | CASSQTSRGLTGELFF | TGTGCCAGCAGCCAAACTAGCAGGGGGTTAACCGGGGAGCTGTTTTTT
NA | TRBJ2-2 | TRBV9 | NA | CASSVVDTTGELFF | TGTGCCAGCAGCGTAGTGGACACCACCGGGGAGCTGTTTTTT
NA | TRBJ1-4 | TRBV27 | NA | CASSLGRGEKLFF | TGTGCCAGCAGTTTAGGGAGGGGGGAAAAACTGTTTTTT
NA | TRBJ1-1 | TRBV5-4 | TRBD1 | CASSSGGGQGNTEAFF | TGTGCCAGCAGCTCTGGGGGGGGACAGGGGAACACTGAAGCTTTCTTT
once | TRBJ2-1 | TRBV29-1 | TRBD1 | CSGQGSAYNEQFF | TGCAGCGGACAGGGGAGCGCCTACAATGAGCAGTTCTTC
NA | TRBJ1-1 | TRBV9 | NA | CASSVESRGNTEAFF | TGTGCCAGCAGCGTAGAGAGCAGGGGGAACACTGAAGCTTTCTTT
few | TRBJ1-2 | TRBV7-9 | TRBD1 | CASSLVDRDGYTF | TGTGCCAGCAGCTTAGTGGACAGGGATGGCTACACCTTC
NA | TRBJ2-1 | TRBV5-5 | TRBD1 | CASSLAGTGGNEQFF | TGTGCCAGCAGCTTGGCCGGGACAGGGGGCAATGAGCAGTTCTTC
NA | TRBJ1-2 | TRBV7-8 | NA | CASSLERGSNYGYTF | TGTGCCAGCAGCTTAGAGCGGGGGTCTAACTATGGCTACACCTTC
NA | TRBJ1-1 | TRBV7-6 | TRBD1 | CASSLGSGGQGSEAFF | TGTGCCAGCAGCTTAGGTTCGGGGGGACAGGGCAGTGAAGCTTTCTTT
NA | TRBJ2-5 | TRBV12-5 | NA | CASGSPQWETQYF | TGTGCTAGTGGTTCGCCCCAGTGGGAGACCCAGTACTTC
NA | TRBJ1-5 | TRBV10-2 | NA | CASSVQGYWQPQHF | TGCGCCAGCAGTGTCCAGGGATATTGGCAGCCCCAGCATTTT
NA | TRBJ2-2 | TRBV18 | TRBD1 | CASSTTGGANTGELFF | TGTGCCAGCTCAACGACAGGGGGCGCGAACACCGGGGAGCTGTTTTTT